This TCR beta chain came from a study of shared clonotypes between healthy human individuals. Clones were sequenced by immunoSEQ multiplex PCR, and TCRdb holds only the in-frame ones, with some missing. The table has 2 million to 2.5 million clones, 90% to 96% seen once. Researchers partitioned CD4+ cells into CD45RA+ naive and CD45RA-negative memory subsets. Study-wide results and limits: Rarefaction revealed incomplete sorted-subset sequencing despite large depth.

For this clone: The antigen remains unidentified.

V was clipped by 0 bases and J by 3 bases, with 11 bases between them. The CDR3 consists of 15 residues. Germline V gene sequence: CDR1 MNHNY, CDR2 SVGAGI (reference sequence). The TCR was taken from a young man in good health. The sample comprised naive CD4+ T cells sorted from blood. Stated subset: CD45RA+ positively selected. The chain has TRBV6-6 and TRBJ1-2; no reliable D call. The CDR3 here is CASSYSMNIYYGYTF. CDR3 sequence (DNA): TGTGCCAGCAGTTACTCGATGAACATTTACTATGGCTACACCTTC.